This TCR beta chain was identified in a study of T cells after yellow fever vaccination. Across the study: It was SMART-Seq v4 Ultra Low Input that prepared the fractions with low cell numbers. Points from the study as a whole: High-abundance clonotypes from the bulk population could contaminate FACS-sorted repertoires. The CD4 compartment and the CD8 compartment contained a small share of clonotypes in common.

Worth noting for this clonotype: Its antigen is currently unknown.

Trimming cost V 5 bases and J 4 bases, with 9 bases left between them. The CDR3 extends over 13 amino acids. A 5'RACE template-switching step, the method used to make TCR cDNA, added a universal primer site and UMIs. TCRdb processed the 5' RACE reads anew with MiXCR; each CDR3 protein has one entry. The top ten clones hold roughly 16% of a sample with approximately 510,000 distinct CDR3 sequences, roughly a fifth of them seen once. Here the sequenced sample was PBMCs, taken less than 25 days after the first yellow fever vaccination. This sequence originates from a man in his late teens or twenties who received the YFV17D yellow fever vaccine. The chain has TRBV12-3 or TRBV12-4 and TRBJ1-3; D is unclear. The CDR3, as DNA: TGTGCCAGCAGTACACGAATCGGAAACACCATATATTTT. Its translation is CASSTRIGNTIYF.